The entry that follows covers one T cell receptor beta chain sequence. Its specificity is unknown. The data originate from a study of CD8 T cells in ankylosing spondylitis. It was by quantitative 5'-RACE with molecular barcodes that TCR beta libraries were made. Via MiXCR, TCRdb re-called the 5' RACE reads, giving one row per CDR3 protein. The table includes tens of thousands of distinct CDR3 sequences, about 6.2% detected once. Points from the study as a whole: Matched synovial fluid from ankylosing spondylitis patients was reported to be enriched for disease-linked clones. Characteristic, it appeared, of ankylosing spondylitis blood was a TCR beta motif of about eight highly homologous variants. As for the disease-linked clones, they showed a CD8+ phenotype and occurred at relatively low frequencies in peripheral blood.

The sequence came from a male donor with ankylosing spondylitis. The sequenced material came from synovial fluid, either unsorted or a sorted T cell fraction (not recorded which).

CDR3 bases: TGTGCCAGCAGTTTATCACCCCCGGGAACTGAAGCTTTCTTT. It encodes CASSLSPPGTEAFF. V and J are TRBV27 and TRBJ1-1; no clear D. This CDR3 has 14 amino acids. Trimming stripped 0 bases from V and 5 bases from J, with 10 bases between. The germline CDR1 and CDR2 sequences are MNHEY and SMNVEV (reference sequence).